This TCR beta chain was captured in a study of blood T cell repertoires in COVID-19. As for the study in general: The study drew acute and convalescent COVID-19 samples from the United States, Italy and Spain. Sources were T cells, B-cell-depleted T cells, or PBMCs; the material itself was cDNA or gDNA.

Germline V gives CDR1 KGHSH, CDR2 LQKENI. V trimming: 10 bases; J trimming: 4 bases; junction bases outside the gene matches: 4. There are 14 residues in the CDR3. Measured with immunoSEQ multiplex PCR; TCRdb has only the in-frame clones, and not every one. The repertoire holds more than 200,000 clones, around 80% seen once, with 1.2% to 1.5% in the top ten. Material: peripheral blood. This TCR was recovered from a woman aged 40 to 55 who had recovered from COVID-19. The chain employs TRBV18 and TRBJ2-3, with TRBD2 matching 14 bases. CDR3 region: CATGGLAGADTQYF. The DNA for the CDR3 is TGTGCCACCGGGGGACTAGCGGGGGCAGATACGCAGTATTTT.